The rows below give T cell receptor beta chains drawn from one sample of a study of blood T cell repertoires in COVID-19. Only in-frame clones appear in the TCRdb table, and some are missing; sequencing was by immunoSEQ multiplex PCR. The sample yields more than 85,000 clones, roughly 92% seen once. The material sequenced was peripheral blood. All receptors come from a woman aged 45-65 years with COVID-19, enrolled during active disease. The CDR3 runs from the conserved cysteine through the conserved F or W. Fields, in order: clone size, J gene, D gene, V gene, CDR3 protein, CDR3 DNA. A D gene is named only where the DNA matches it firmly. The size entry is marked missing in some rows and otherwise reads once, few, many or a size class.

abundance: -; j_gene: TRBJ2-7; d_gene: TRBD1; v_gene: TRBV7-3; CDR3aa: CASIPGRQGGNLGIYEQYF; CDR3nt: TGTGCCAGTATCCCTGGGCGACAGGGGGGTAATTTGGGGATCTACGAGCAGTACTTC
abundance: -; j_gene: TRBJ1-5; d_gene: TRBD1; v_gene: TRBV6-2/TRBV6-3; CDR3aa: CASSYGGQIVNQPQHF; CDR3nt: TGTGCCAGCAGTTACGGGGGACAGATCGTCAATCAGCCCCAGCATTTT
abundance: -; j_gene: TRBJ1-3; d_gene: TRBD1; v_gene: TRBV30; CDR3aa: CAWSEQGLSGNTIYF; CDR3nt: TGTGCCTGGAGCGAACAGGGGCTCTCTGGAAACACCATATATTTT
abundance: -; j_gene: TRBJ2-1; d_gene: TRBD1; v_gene: TRBV24-1; CDR3aa: CATSDPGQDNEQFF; CDR3nt: TGTGCCACCAGTGATCCCGGACAGGACAATGAGCAGTTCTTC
abundance: -; j_gene: TRBJ2-3; d_gene: TRBD2; v_gene: TRBV6-5; CDR3aa: CASSITSGVDTQYF; CDR3nt: TGTGCCAGCAGTATCACTAGCGGGGTTGATACGCAGTATTTT
abundance: -; j_gene: TRBJ1-2; d_gene: -; v_gene: TRBV19; CDR3aa: CASRPSQIHGYTF; CDR3nt: TGTGCCAGTAGACCGTCCCAGATTCATGGCTACACCTTC
abundance: -; j_gene: TRBJ1-5; d_gene: -; v_gene: TRBV28; CDR3aa: CASSLRGYQPQHF; CDR3nt: TGTGCCAGCAGTTTAAGGGGTTATCAGCCCCAGCATTTT
abundance: -; j_gene: TRBJ1-1; d_gene: -; v_gene: TRBV19; CDR3aa: CASSGGRTTEAFF; CDR3nt: TGTGCCAGTAGCGGGGGGAGGACCACTGAAGCTTTCTTT
abundance: -; j_gene: TRBJ2-5; d_gene: TRBD1; v_gene: TRBV19; CDR3aa: CASSPTRGSRETQYF; CDR3nt: TGTGCCAGTAGTCCAACCAGGGGGTCCAGAGAGACCCAGTACTTC
abundance: -; j_gene: TRBJ2-7; d_gene: TRBD1; v_gene: TRBV7-2; CDR3aa: CASSWAPGQTYEQYF; CDR3nt: TGTGCCAGCAGCTGGGCACCGGGACAGACCTACGAGCAGTACTTC
abundance: -; j_gene: TRBJ1-2; d_gene: -; v_gene: TRBV5-6; CDR3aa: CASSSQTGSDGYTF; CDR3nt: TGTGCCAGCAGCTCCCAGACAGGAAGTGATGGCTACACCTTC
abundance: -; j_gene: TRBJ1-1; d_gene: -; v_gene: TRBV11-3; CDR3aa: CASSSLRGTEAFF; CDR3nt: TGTGCCAGCAGCTCATTACGGGGCACTGAAGCTTTCTTT
abundance: -; j_gene: TRBJ2-3; d_gene: -; v_gene: TRBV20-1; CDR3aa: CSASQSTDTQYF; CDR3nt: TGCAGTGCTAGTCAGAGCACAGATACGCAGTATTTT
abundance: -; j_gene: TRBJ1-4; d_gene: -; v_gene: TRBV15; CDR3aa: CATSRDEAGEKLFF; CDR3nt: TGTGCCACCAGCAGAGATGAGGCGGGCGAAAAACTGTTTTTT
abundance: -; j_gene: TRBJ2-1; d_gene: TRBD2; v_gene: TRBV28; CDR3aa: CASSIAGGRNEQFF; CDR3nt: TGTGCCAGCAGTATAGCGGGGGGGCGGAATGAGCAGTTCTTC
abundance: -; j_gene: TRBJ1-4; d_gene: -; v_gene: TRBV29-1; CDR3aa: CSVGYRDGHYEKLFF; CDR3nt: TGCAGCGTTGGGTACAGGGATGGTCATTATGAAAAACTGTTTTTT
abundance: -; j_gene: TRBJ2-7; d_gene: TRBD1; v_gene: TRBV28; CDR3aa: CASQDPGTGRNEQYF; CDR3nt: TGTGCCAGCCAAGATCCCGGGACAGGGAGGAACGAGCAGTACTTC
abundance: -; j_gene: TRBJ2-3; d_gene: -; v_gene: TRBV5-1; CDR3aa: CASSSSGDTQYF; CDR3nt: TGCGCCAGCAGCTCTTCGGGGGATACGCAGTATTTT
abundance: -; j_gene: TRBJ2-7; d_gene: -; v_gene: TRBV5-1; CDR3aa: CASSLENSAYEQYF; CDR3nt: TGCGCCAGCAGCCTAGAAAATTCGGCCTACGAGCAGTACTTC
abundance: -; j_gene: TRBJ2-2; d_gene: TRBD1; v_gene: TRBV6-5; CDR3aa: CASSYGQGYTGELFF; CDR3nt: TGTGCCAGCAGTTACGGACAGGGGTACACCGGGGAGCTGTTTTTT
abundance: -; j_gene: TRBJ2-2; d_gene: -; v_gene: TRBV10-1; CDR3aa: CASSEGGTAYTGELFF; CDR3nt: TGCGCCAGCAGCGAGGGGGGGACAGCCTACACCGGGGAGCTGTTTTTT
abundance: -; j_gene: TRBJ1-2; d_gene: -; v_gene: TRBV10-1; CDR3aa: CASRFRGYTF; CDR3nt: TGCGCCAGCAGATTTCGGGGCTACACCTTC
abundance: -; j_gene: TRBJ1-4; d_gene: -; v_gene: TRBV19; CDR3aa: CATHSNEKLFF; CDR3nt: TGTGCCACCCACAGTAATGAAAAACTGTTTTTT
abundance: -; j_gene: TRBJ2-6; d_gene: -; v_gene: TRBV7-3; CDR3aa: CASSLRDTLSGANVLTF; CDR3nt: TGTGCCAGCAGCCTCAGGGACACCCTATCTGGGGCCAACGTCCTGACTTTC
abundance: -; j_gene: TRBJ2-5; d_gene: -; v_gene: TRBV24-1; CDR3aa: CATSVGRGYQETQYF; CDR3nt: TGTGCCACCAGTGTAGGGAGGGGGTACCAAGAGACCCAGTACTTC
abundance: once; j_gene: TRBJ2-1; d_gene: TRBD2; v_gene: TRBV11-2; CDR3aa: CASSSGLAGGSGKEQFF; CDR3nt: TGTGCCAGCAGCTCGGGACTAGCGGGGGGGTCGGGTAAGGAGCAGTTCTTC
abundance: -; j_gene: TRBJ1-1; d_gene: -; v_gene: TRBV11-2; CDR3aa: CASSLVQERGTEAFF; CDR3nt: TGTGCCAGCAGCTTAGTGCAGGAAAGGGGCACTGAAGCTTTCTTT
abundance: once; j_gene: TRBJ1-3; d_gene: -; v_gene: TRBV2; CDR3aa: CASSEGLTSSGNTIYF; CDR3nt: TGTGCCAGCAGTGAAGGCCTGACAAGCTCTGGAAACACCATATATTTT
abundance: -; j_gene: TRBJ2-1; d_gene: TRBD2; v_gene: TRBV5-8; CDR3aa: CASSLGSGGTNVLSYNEQFF; CDR3nt: TGTGCCAGCAGCTTGGGTAGCGGGGGTACAAACGTTCTCTCCTACAATGAGCAGTTCTTC
abundance: -; j_gene: TRBJ1-4; d_gene: TRBD1; v_gene: TRBV28; CDR3aa: CATTGVGSTNEKLFF; CDR3nt: TGTGCCACTACAGGGGTCGGGTCAACTAATGAAAAACTGTTTTTT
abundance: -; j_gene: TRBJ1-2; d_gene: TRBD1; v_gene: TRBV24-1; CDR3aa: CATSVRDRGFYGYTF; CDR3nt: TGTGCCACCAGTGTCCGAGACAGGGGGTTCTATGGCTACACCTTC
abundance: -; j_gene: TRBJ1-2; d_gene: -; v_gene: TRBV5-1; CDR3aa: CASSLLQGDYGYTF; CDR3nt: TGCGCCAGCAGCTTATTACAGGGAGACTATGGCTACACCTTC
abundance: -; j_gene: TRBJ1-1; d_gene: -; v_gene: TRBV7-2; CDR3aa: CASSLSAGGTEAFF; CDR3nt: TGTGCCAGCAGCTTATCGGCAGGAGGCACTGAAGCTTTCTTT
abundance: -; j_gene: TRBJ1-5; d_gene: -; v_gene: TRBV30; CDR3aa: CAWSVQINQPQHF; CDR3nt: TGTGCCTGGAGTGTACAGATTAATCAGCCCCAGCATTTT
abundance: -; j_gene: TRBJ2-7; d_gene: -; v_gene: TRBV3-1/TRBV3-2; CDR3aa: CASSPAGTYEQYF; CDR3nt: TGTGCCAGCAGCCCCGCGGGGACTTACGAGCAGTACTTC
abundance: -; j_gene: TRBJ2-3; d_gene: -; v_gene: TRBV6-1; CDR3aa: CASSEAPGDTQYF; CDR3nt: TGTGCCAGCAGTGAAGCTCCGGGGGATACGCAGTATTTT
abundance: -; j_gene: TRBJ2-7; d_gene: -; v_gene: TRBV9; CDR3aa: CASSVDGQRYYEQYF; CDR3nt: TGTGCCAGCAGCGTAGACGGACAGCGCTACTACGAGCAGTACTTC
abundance: -; j_gene: TRBJ2-1; d_gene: -; v_gene: TRBV7-2; CDR3aa: CASSLAGRQYNEQFF; CDR3nt: TGTGCCAGCAGCTTAGCTGGCAGGCAGTACAATGAGCAGTTCTTC
abundance: -; j_gene: TRBJ1-5; d_gene: TRBD1; v_gene: TRBV6-4; CDR3aa: CASSDGRGRRYSNQPQHF; CDR3nt: TGTGCCAGCAGTGACGGCAGGGGGCGACGGTATAGCAATCAGCCCCAGCATTTT
abundance: -; j_gene: TRBJ1-5; d_gene: TRBD1; v_gene: TRBV5-6; CDR3aa: CASSLLGTGGFSNQPQHF; CDR3nt: TGTGCCAGCAGCTTGCTCGGGACAGGGGGCTTCAGCAATCAGCCCCAGCATTTT
abundance: once; j_gene: TRBJ1-1; d_gene: TRBD1; v_gene: TRBV24-1; CDR3aa: CATSDAPVTGITEAFF; CDR3nt: TGTGCCACCAGTGATGCGCCCGTGACAGGGATAACTGAAGCTTTCTTT